This entry features one TCR beta chain sequence. It has no known antigen specificity. No base qualities exist here, and no much larger clone lies one base off it. The sample is drawn from a study of blood T cell repertoires in COVID-19 (TCRdb year 2020). As for the study more broadly: Collaborator samples came from the United States, Italy and Spain and covered acute and convalescent phases of COVID-19. The material from the prospective study consisted of cDNA or gDNA derived from T cells, B-cell-depleted T cells, or PBMCs. Deeply sampled blood TCRbeta repertoires from subjects exposed to, actively infected with, or recovered from COVID-19 were included in the dataset. The repertoires were released in a freely available public database intended as a resource for research on the immune response to SARS-CoV-2. Samples were obtained from the ongoing ImmuneRACE study (first 160 participants) and from 1,254 subjects provided by 6 global collaborators. Sample metadata almost always included a de-identified subject ID, COVID-19 status, age in years and sex. Where available, HLA class I and class II types were obtained from metadata supplied by the sample provider rather than from assay-based typing. Results the study describes overall, beyond this receptor: How much clinical and demographic metadata was included differed by source and by participant, and the metadata was provided uncurated.

Each collaborating institution followed its own protocols to collect whole blood in K2EDTA tubes. For TCRbeta analysis, collaborators shipped samples as frozen whole blood, isolated PBMCs, or DNA extracted from either of those sample types. The germline V gene (reference sequence) yields PRHDT for CDR1 and FYEKMQ for CDR2. A distance of 8 bases separates the germline ends of V and J, which lose 2 bases and 4 bases respectively. Inclusive of the bounding cysteine and phenylalanine, the CDR3 is 14 residues long. The only DNA kept is the CDR3, 42 bases in frame from the first base. The immunoSEQ Assay, a bias-controlled multiplex PCR, was used to amplify TCRbeta CDR3 regions from genomic DNA. The study's own analysis went as follows. The number of nucleated cells in each sample was estimated by amplification of reference gene primers within the assay. To quantify the absolute abundance of each unique TCRbeta CDR3 rearrangement, sequence reads were collapsed and filtered. Productive Simpson clonality was computed per sample as the square root of Simpson's diversity index over productive rearrangements. TCRdb's version of the immuneACCESS table is confined to in-frame rearrangements and falls short of the full clone set. An unresolved V gene accounts for under half of the shortfall where checked; the remainder is of unknown origin. V and J calls and clone size are as listed in that table; D and trimming were resolved from the DNA. The table for this sample lists about 210,000 clones; around 90% of them were counted only once. The ten biggest clones cover more than 0.95% of the sample.

The sequence is built from TRBV13 and TRBJ2-2; 5 matching bases give a weak D call of TRBD1. Input material: peripheral blood. The TCR comes from a man in his thirties or forties with acute or convalescent COVID-19. The CDR3 sequence is CASSLQQATGELFF. The nucleotide sequence reads TGTGCCAGCAGCTTACAACAGGCCACCGGGGAGCTGTTTTTT.